The next 17 T cell receptor beta chains were all read from a single sample in a study of a mutant IDH1 vaccine in newly diagnosed glioma. As to time point: week 35, safety follow-up. One vaccine dose held 300 ug of mutant IDH1 20-mer peptide and came with topical imiquimod. Their specific antigens are unknown. Generated by immunoSEQ multiplex PCR, the TCRdb table keeps only in-frame clones and is missing some. The table shows approximately 41,000 clones, with 80% to 90% occurring only once. Sequenced material: PBMCs, taken from a glioma patient whose treatment included an IDH1 peptide vaccine. The receptors come from a man aged 35 to 55 with glioma.

V gene TRBV6-5 combines with J gene TRBJ1-2, with a tentative D call TRBD1 (5 bases). V lost 6 bases and J 5 bases, leaving 19 bases between the germline ends. From germline, CDR1 is MNHEY and CDR2 SVGAGI. This CDR3 spans 15 amino acids. The CDR3 sequence: CASRDGLVGEYGYTF. The CDR3 nucleotides read TGTGCCAGCAGGGACGGATTAGTAGGGGAATATGGCTACACCTTC.

This clone was observed a single time. The chain joins TRBV5-1 to TRBJ1-2; D is perhaps TRBD1 (5 bases). V lost 4 bases, J lost 6 bases, and 16 bases lay in between. The germline gives CDR1 SGHRS, CDR2 YFSETQ. This CDR3 has 14 amino acids. The CDR3 coding sequence is TGCGCCAGCAGCCCCAGCGGGGGGATCGATGGCTACACCTTC. This translates into CASSPSGGIDGYTF.

This chain uses TRBV30 with TRBJ1-6; possible D gene TRBD1, 5 bases. The V end lost 1 base, the J end lost 4 bases, and 11 bases lay between the germline ends. Germline CDR1 is GTSNPN and CDR2 is SVGIG (reference sequence). The CDR3 has 15 amino acids. This CDR3 is CAWSGRGSYNSPLHF. As DNA, the CDR3 is TGTGCCTGGAGTGGCCGGGGGTCTTATAATTCACCCCTCCACTTT.

This clone was recorded once. The gene calls are TRBV5-5 and TRBJ1-2, with TRBD1 as a possible D gene (5 bases). The CDR3 totals 11 residues. The V and J ends lost 4 bases and 12 bases respectively, with 13 bases between them. Per the germline V gene, CDR1 is SGHKS and CDR2 is YYEKEE (reference sequence). The CDR3 sequence is CASSPGGLHTF. In nucleotides, the CDR3 is TGTGCCAGCAGCCCCGGGGGACTGCACACCTTC.

The chain uses TRBV6-1 and TRBJ1-5; D is unclear. Per germline, CDR1 MNHNS and CDR2 SASEGT. The CDR3 is made up of 16 amino acids. The V end lost 2 bases, the J end lost 4 bases, and 15 bases lay between the germline ends. The CDR3 loop is CASSESVLRLNQPQHF. The CDR3 nucleotides are TGTGCCAGCAGTGAATCGGTCCTTCGCCTTAATCAGCCCCAGCATTTT.

This chain links TRBV19 with TRBJ2-7, with TRBD1 identical over 7 bases. Germline CDR1 reads LNHDA; CDR2 reads SQIVND (reference sequence). V gave up 4 bases and J gave up 0 bases; unmatched junction bases: 3. CDR3 length: 14 residues. CDR3 region: CASSTRQGSYEQYF. As DNA, the CDR3 is TGTGCCAGTAGTACAAGACAGGGCTCCTACGAGCAGTACTTC.

The J gene is TRBJ2-5, the V gene TRBV2; possible D gene TRBD1, 6 bases. Germline V lookup: CDR1 SNHLY, CDR2 FYNNEI. Between the trimmed V and J ends, which lost 6 bases and 6 bases, there was a span of 11 bases. CDR3 length: 12 amino acids. CDR3 in DNA: TGTGCCAGCAGCCCGGACAGCCAGACCCAGTACTTC. Translated: CASSPDSQTQYF.

The chain links TRBV5-4 to TRBJ1-2, with a tentative D call TRBD1 (6 bases). The CDR3 loop spans 13 amino acids. Trimming took off 4 bases at V and 4 bases at J, with 11 bases between the two ends. Germline CDR1 reads SGHNT; CDR2 reads YYREEE (reference sequence). CDR3: CASSRNRVYGYTF. The CDR3 DNA sequence: TGTGCCAGCAGCCGAAACAGGGTCTATGGCTACACCTTC.

There are a few counts of this clone. This chain joins TRBV6-4 and TRBJ2-1; 7 bases align to TRBD2. Germline V gene sequence: CDR1 MRHNA, CDR2 SNTAGT. This CDR3 region has 16 residues. J was trimmed by 8 bases and V by 0 bases; bases with no gene match: 10. DNA of the CDR3: TGTGCCAGCAGTGACTCCGGGGGGAGTCGGGGCGATGAGCAGTTCTTC. This translates into CASSDSGGSRGDEQFF.

This clone was detected only a few times. This chain joins TRBV19 and TRBJ2-3; 8 positions agree with TRBD1. In germline, CDR1 is LNHDA, CDR2 SQIVND (reference sequence). J lost 3 bases, V lost 4 bases, and 6 bases had no gene match. The CDR3 is made up of 15 amino acids. This CDR3 is CASSTPGQVTDTQYF. CDR3 in DNA: TGTGCCAGTAGTACCCCGGGACAGGTGACAGATACGCAGTATTTT.

This chain joins TRBV4-1 and TRBJ2-3; 12 bases line up with TRBD2. This CDR3 region has 16 residues. Per the germline V gene, CDR1 is MGHRA and CDR2 is YSYEKL. With V trimmed by 4 bases and J by 5 bases, 7 bases remained unmatched. This chain's CDR3 is CASSRRLAGEGDTQYF. The DNA for the CDR3 is TGCGCCAGCAGCCGAAGACTAGCGGGAGAAGGAGATACGCAGTATTTT.

The J gene is TRBJ1-1, the V gene TRBV10-1; 7 bases map to TRBD1. Germline CDR1 and CDR2: WNHNN and SYGVQD (reference sequence). V lost 5 bases, J lost 3 bases, and 3 bases stayed unmatched. This CDR3 comprises 13 residues. The CDR3 region is CASSPDRYTEAFF. In DNA form, the CDR3 reads TGCGCCAGCAGTCCGGACAGGTACACTGAAGCTTTCTTT.

The chain couples TRBV28 to TRBJ2-7; possibly TRBD1 for D (6 bases). CDR1 is MDHEN, CDR2 SYDVKM, per germline. V lost 3 bases and J 0 bases, leaving 12 bases between the germline ends. The CDR3 spans 15 residues. The CDR3 region has the DNA TGTGCCAGCAGTTTCCCAGGGGCCAGCTCCTACGAGCAGTACTTC. This translates into CASSFPGASSYEQYF.

The chain couples TRBV4-2 to TRBJ2-2; D is perhaps TRBD2 (5 bases). Germline assignment: CDR1 LGHNA and CDR2 YNFKEQ. The CDR3 is made up of 17 amino acids. V dropped 0 bases and J dropped 6 bases, with 17 bases sitting between them. DNA for the CDR3: TGTGCCAGCAGCCAAGATCGGCCTAGCTATGAGGCCGGGGAGCTGTTTTTT. It specifies CASSQDRPSYEAGELFF.

V gene TRBV4-1 combines with J gene TRBJ2-1, with D unresolved. The CDR3 extends over 14 amino acids. The V end lost 4 bases, the J end lost 0 bases, and 7 bases lay between the germline ends. The germline CDR1 and CDR2 sequences are MGHRA and YSYEKL. The CDR3 DNA follows: TGCGCCAGCAGCCGCGAAAGCTCCTACAATGAGCAGTTCTTC. Encoded protein: CASSRESSYNEQFF.

The V call is TRBV18, the J call TRBJ1-5, with D perhaps matching TRBD1 (6 bases). The CDR3 loop spans 15 amino acids. Trimming removed 2 bases from V and 4 bases from J, with 12 bases in between. CDR1 is KGHSH, CDR2 LQKENI, per germline. In DNA, the CDR3 is TGTGCCAGCTCACCAGGGCAGGGGTTGAATCAGCCCCAGCATTTT. Translating gives CASSPGQGLNQPQHF. The full variable domain, completed using reference TRBV18 and TRBJ1-5, is NAGVMQNPRHLVRRRGQEARLRCSPMKGHSHVYWYRQLPEEGLKFMVYLQKENIIDESGMPKERFSAEFPKEGPSILRIQQVVRGDSAAYFCASSPGQGLNQPQHFGDGTRLSIL.

This sequence joins TRBV5-5 and TRBJ1-5; D is unclear. V gave up 1 base and J gave up 7 bases, with 18 bases separating them. Germline V gene lookup returns CDR1 SGHKS and CDR2 YYEKEE (reference sequence). The length of the CDR3 is 16 residues. The CDR3 is CASSLSSGGYGQPQHF. The CDR3 coding sequence is TGTGCCAGCAGCTTGAGCTCTGGAGGTTACGGCCAGCCCCAGCATTTT.